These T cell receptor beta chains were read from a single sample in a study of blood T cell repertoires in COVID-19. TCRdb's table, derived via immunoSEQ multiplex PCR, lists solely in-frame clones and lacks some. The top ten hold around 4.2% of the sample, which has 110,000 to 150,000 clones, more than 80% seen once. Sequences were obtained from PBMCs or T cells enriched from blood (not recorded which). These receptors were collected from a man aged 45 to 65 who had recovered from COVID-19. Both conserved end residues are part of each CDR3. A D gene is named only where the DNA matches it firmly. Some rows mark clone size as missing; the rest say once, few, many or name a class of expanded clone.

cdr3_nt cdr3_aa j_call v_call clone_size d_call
TGTGCCACCAGTGATCCTGCCGAAGCCTCCTACGAGCAGTACTTC CATSDPAEASYEQYF TRBJ2-7 TRBV24-1 once .
TGTGCCAGCAGCTCTAGCGGGACAGGGGTTACCTATGGCTACACCTTC CASSSSGTGVTYGYTF TRBJ1-2 TRBV7-9 . TRBD1
TGCGCCAGCAGCTTGGAGCTATCCACAGATACGCAGTATTTT CASSLELSTDTQYF TRBJ2-3 TRBV5-1 . .
TGTGCCAGCAGTTCACCGGGACAGGGGTCTGGAAACACCATATATTTT CASSSPGQGSGNTIYF TRBJ1-3 TRBV28 . TRBD1
TGTGCCAGCTCACCAGACAGGGGACGGAATCAGCCCCAGCATTTT CASSPDRGRNQPQHF TRBJ1-5 TRBV18 . TRBD1
TGTGCCAGCAGCGTAGCTCAAAGGACAGGGGCTGGGGCCAACGTCCTGACTTTC CASSVAQRTGAGANVLTF TRBJ2-6 TRBV9 . TRBD1
TGTGCCAGCAGTTTGAGGAAGCCTAGCGGGAGTAATGAGCAGTTCTTC CASSLRKPSGSNEQFF TRBJ2-1 TRBV27 . TRBD2
TGTGCCAGCAATCATGGATACAGGGGGGACACTGAAGCTTTCTTT CASNHGYRGDTEAFF TRBJ1-1 TRBV6-5 . TRBD1
TGTGCCAGCAGTTCTCCATACACTAGCAATCAGCCCCAGCATTTT CASSSPYTSNQPQHF TRBJ1-5 TRBV28 . .
TGTGCCAGCTCACTAGGACTAGCGGGAGACAATGAGCAGTTCTTC CASSLGLAGDNEQFF TRBJ2-1 TRBV18 . TRBD2
TGTGCCAGCAGCTACAGCAGCTATGGCTACACCTTC CASSYSSYGYTF TRBJ1-2 TRBV7-2 . .
TGTGCCAGCAGTATCCGGGACAGTGAAGCTTTCTTT CASSIRDSEAFF TRBJ1-1 TRBV2 once TRBD1
TGTGCCAGCAGCTTGGCAGGGACAGTATATTACGAGCAGTACTTC CASSLAGTVYYEQYF TRBJ2-7 TRBV5-5 . TRBD1
TGTGCCAGCAGCGGCGCCAGGGGACCCCAAGAGACCCAGTACTTC CASSGARGPQETQYF TRBJ2-5 TRBV5-4 . .
TGTGCCATCAGTGAGGGCGGGGGCAGCACAGATACGCAGTATTTT CAISEGGGSTDTQYF TRBJ2-3 TRBV10-3 few .
TGTGCCAGCGTACGGGGGGGCCAAGAGACCCAGTACTTC CASVRGGQETQYF TRBJ2-5 TRBV7-9 . TRBD2
TGCGCCAGCACCTCCGGGACAGGGGGCGCTAATCTGGTGCAGTACTTC CASTSGTGGANLVQYF TRBJ2-7 TRBV4-1 . TRBD1
TGTGCCAGCAGCCATACCGGGACTAGCGCGAGCTCCTACAATGAGCAGTTCTTC CASSHTGTSASSYNEQFF TRBJ2-1 TRBV11-3 . TRBD2
TGCGCCAGCACGTCCTTGACAGGAGGGAACACTGAAGCTTTCTTT CASTSLTGGNTEAFF TRBJ1-1 TRBV5-1 . .
TGTGCCAGCTCTGTCGTCCCGGTGAATGAAAAACTGTTTTTT CASSVVPVNEKLFF TRBJ1-4 TRBV18 . .
TGTGCCAGCAGCCCCCAGGGTAGTGGCTACACCTTC CASSPQGSGYTF TRBJ1-2 TRBV7-3 . .
TGTGCCAGCTCACAAACAGACTCTGGGGCCAACGTCCTGACTTTC CASSQTDSGANVLTF TRBJ2-6 TRBV18 . .
TGTGCCAGCAGCCCAGGGCCATACACCGGGGAGCTGTTTTTT CASSPGPYTGELFF TRBJ2-2 TRBV28 few .
TGTGCCAGCAGCACCGGACAGGTTCAGCCCCAGCATTTT CASSTGQVQPQHF TRBJ1-5 TRBV5-6 . TRBD1
TGCGCCAGCAGCCTAAGGACAGCTAATTCACCCCTCCACTTT CASSLRTANSPLHF TRBJ1-6 TRBV5-1 . .
TGCGCCAGCAGCTTGGAGGCAGGGGGATATTACGAGCAGTACTTC CASSLEAGGYYEQYF TRBJ2-7 TRBV5-1 . TRBD1
TGTGCCTGGAGTGTACAATTGGTGCGGAGTAATGAAAAACTGTTTTTT CAWSVQLVRSNEKLFF TRBJ1-4 TRBV30 . .
TGTGCCAGCAGCTTGGTAGAGTTCTCCCGGGGGTATGGCTACACCTTC CASSLVEFSRGYGYTF TRBJ1-2 TRBV5-6 . .
TGTGCCATTTCCCGGACAGGGACATCGGTCGAGCAGTACTTC CAISRTGTSVEQYF TRBJ2-7 TRBV10-3 . TRBD1
TGTGCCACCAGGGGACAGGGGGCCACTTTGGTCCAGCATTTT CATRGQGATLVQHF TRBJ1-5 TRBV5-8 . TRBD1
TGTGCCAGCAGCTTATCGCAGGGGCTACAAGAGACCCAGTACTTC CASSLSQGLQETQYF TRBJ2-5 TRBV7-9 once .
TGCGCCAGCAGTGGGGACGGGAGCTCCTACAATGAGCAGTTCTTC CASSGDGSSYNEQFF TRBJ2-1 TRBV10-1 . .
TGCGCCAGCAGCTTGGAGGGGACAGAGGTCTACACCTTC CASSLEGTEVYTF TRBJ1-2 TRBV5-1 . TRBD1
TGTGCCAGCACTTCAGGGTATCACTATGGCTACACCTTC CASTSGYHYGYTF TRBJ1-2 TRBV6-5 . .
TGTGCCACCAGTGATCCTCCGGGACAGGGCGAATCGAGGTCCTACAATGAGCAGTTCTTC CATSDPPGQGESRSYNEQFF TRBJ2-1 TRBV24-1 . TRBD1
TGCGCCAGCAGCTTGTGGCAATCCCCCAATGAGCAGTTCTTC CASSLWQSPNEQFF TRBJ2-1 TRBV5-1 . .
TGTGCCAGCAGTTTAATTGGAGGCTCCTACGAGCAGTACTTC CASSLIGGSYEQYF TRBJ2-7 TRBV28 . .
TGCGCCAGCAGCCAAGATAACCCCCCGCCCAGGGGAGCTATGGGATACACCTTC CASSQDNPPPRGAMGYTF TRBJ1-2 TRBV4-1 . .
TGTGCCAGCAGCCCTACCCTGGGGCTGTACAATGAGCAGTTCTTC CASSPTLGLYNEQFF TRBJ2-1 TRBV11-2 few .
TGTGCCAGCAGCAGACAGCAGGGACAGGGGTCCTACGAGCAGTACTTC CASSRQQGQGSYEQYF TRBJ2-7 TRBV28 once TRBD1
TGTGCCAGCAGCCGCGGGACAGGCAATGAGCAGTTCTTC CASSRGTGNEQFF TRBJ2-1 TRBV7-3 . TRBD1
TGTGCCAGCAGCCAGAGACATATAGAGACCCAGTACTTC CASSQRHIETQYF TRBJ2-5 TRBV14 . .
TGTGCCAGCAGCTTAGATGACAGGGGGCAGGATCAGCCCCAGCATTTT CASSLDDRGQDQPQHF TRBJ1-5 TRBV7-8 few TRBD1
TGTGCCAGTAGTGCCCAACAGGGAAATCAGCCCCAGCATTTT CASSAQQGNQPQHF TRBJ1-5 TRBV19 . .
TGTGCCAGCAGCCCGACAGGGGCTCAGGACAATGAGCAGTTCTTC CASSPTGAQDNEQFF TRBJ2-1 TRBV5-4 . TRBD1